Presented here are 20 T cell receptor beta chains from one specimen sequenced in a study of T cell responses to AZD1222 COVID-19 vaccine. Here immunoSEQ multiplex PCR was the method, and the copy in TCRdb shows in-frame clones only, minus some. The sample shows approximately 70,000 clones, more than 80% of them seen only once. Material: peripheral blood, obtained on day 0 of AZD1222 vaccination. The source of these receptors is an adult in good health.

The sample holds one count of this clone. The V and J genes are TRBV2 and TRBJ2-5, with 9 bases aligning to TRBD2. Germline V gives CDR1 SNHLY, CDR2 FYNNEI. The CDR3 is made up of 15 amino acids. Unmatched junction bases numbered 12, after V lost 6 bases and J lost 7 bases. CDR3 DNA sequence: TGTGCCAGCAGCCCACTAGCGGGTCCTGAGGGGACCCAGTACTTC. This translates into CASSPLAGPEGTQYF.

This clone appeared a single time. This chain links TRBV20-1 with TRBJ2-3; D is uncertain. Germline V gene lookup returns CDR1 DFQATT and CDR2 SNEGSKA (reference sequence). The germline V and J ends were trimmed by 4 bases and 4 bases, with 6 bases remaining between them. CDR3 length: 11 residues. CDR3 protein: CSATLSDTQYF. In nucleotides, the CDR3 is TGCAGTGCTACTTTATCAGATACGCAGTATTTT.

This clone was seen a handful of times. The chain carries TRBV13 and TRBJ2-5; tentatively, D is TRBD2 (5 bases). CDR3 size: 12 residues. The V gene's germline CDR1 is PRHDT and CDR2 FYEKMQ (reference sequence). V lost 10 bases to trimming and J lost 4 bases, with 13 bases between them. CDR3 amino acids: CATGSGLETQYF. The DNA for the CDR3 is TGTGCCACCGGAAGCGGACTAGAGACCCAGTACTTC.

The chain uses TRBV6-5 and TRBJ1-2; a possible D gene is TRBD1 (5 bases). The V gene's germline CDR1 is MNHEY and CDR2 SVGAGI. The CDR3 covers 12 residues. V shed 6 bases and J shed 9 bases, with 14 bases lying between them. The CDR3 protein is CASSPRDSSYTF. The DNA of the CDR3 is TGTGCCAGCAGCCCCCGGGACTCTAGCTACACCTTC.

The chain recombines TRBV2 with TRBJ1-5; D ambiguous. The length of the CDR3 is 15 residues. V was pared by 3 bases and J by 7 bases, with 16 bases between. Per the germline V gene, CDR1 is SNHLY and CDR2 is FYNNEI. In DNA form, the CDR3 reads TGTGCCAGCAGTGACGGAAGACCAAGCTCCCAGCCCCAGCATTTT. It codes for CASSDGRPSSQPQHF.

In nucleotides, the CDR3 is TGTGCCAGCAGTCCCGGACAGGGCCGCGAGCAGTACTTC. It translates to CASSPGQGREQYF. The genes are TRBV28 and TRBJ2-7, with TRBD1 matching over 8 bases. Looked up from germline, CDR1 is MDHEN and CDR2 is SYDVKM. The CDR3 has 13 amino acids. V gave up 5 bases and J gave up 6 bases; unmatched junction bases: 6.

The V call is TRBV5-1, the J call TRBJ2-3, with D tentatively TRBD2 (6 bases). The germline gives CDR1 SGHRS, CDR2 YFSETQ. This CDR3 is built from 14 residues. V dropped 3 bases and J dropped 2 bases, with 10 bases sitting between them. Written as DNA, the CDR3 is TGCGCCAGCAGCTCGGACTACCTCACAGATACGCAGTATTTT. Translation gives CASSSDYLTDTQYF. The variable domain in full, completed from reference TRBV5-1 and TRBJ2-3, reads KAGVTQTPRYLIKTRGQQVTLSCSPISGHRSVSWYQQTPGQGLQFLFEYFSETQRNKGNFPGRFSGRQFSNSRSEMNVSTLELGDSALYLCASSSDYLTDTQYFGPGTRLTVL.

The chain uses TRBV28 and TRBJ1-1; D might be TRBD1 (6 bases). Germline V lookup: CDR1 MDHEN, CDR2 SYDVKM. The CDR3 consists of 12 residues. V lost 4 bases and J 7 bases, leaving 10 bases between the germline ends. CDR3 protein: CASSSGQNEAFF. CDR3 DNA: TGTGCCAGCAGTTCAGGACAGAATGAAGCTTTCTTT.

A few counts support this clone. CDR3 nucleotides: TGCAGCGCTGATGATGGGGGCTCTGAAGCTTTCTTT. Translating gives CSADDGGSEAFF. J is TRBJ1-1 and V is TRBV29-1; D perhaps matches TRBD1 (6 bases). The CDR3 totals 12 residues. V was shortened by 7 bases and J by 6 bases, with 15 bases between the two germline ends. The V gene's germline CDR1 is SQVTM and CDR2 ANQGSEA.

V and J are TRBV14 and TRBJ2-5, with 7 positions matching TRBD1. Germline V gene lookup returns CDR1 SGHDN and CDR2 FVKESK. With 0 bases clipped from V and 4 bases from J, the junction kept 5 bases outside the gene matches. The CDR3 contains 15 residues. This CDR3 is CASSQDRQGGETQYF. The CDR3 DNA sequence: TGTGCCAGCAGCCAAGATCGACAGGGTGGAGAGACCCAGTACTTC.

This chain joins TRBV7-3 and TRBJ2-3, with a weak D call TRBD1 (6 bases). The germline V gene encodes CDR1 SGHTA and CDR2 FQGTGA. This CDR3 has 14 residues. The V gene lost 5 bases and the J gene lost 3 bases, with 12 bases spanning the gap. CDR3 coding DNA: TGTGCCAGCAGCCCAGGGGATTATACAGATACGCAGTATTTT. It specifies CASSPGDYTDTQYF. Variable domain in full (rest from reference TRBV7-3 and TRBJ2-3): GAGVSQTPSNKVTEKGKYVELRCDPISGHTALYWYRQSLGQGPEFLIYFQGTGAADDSGLPNDRFFAVRPEGSVSTLKIQRTERGDSAVYLCASSPGDYTDTQYFGPGTRLTVL.

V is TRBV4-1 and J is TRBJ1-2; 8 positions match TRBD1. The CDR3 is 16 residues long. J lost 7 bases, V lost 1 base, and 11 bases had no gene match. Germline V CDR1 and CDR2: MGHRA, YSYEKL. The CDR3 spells CASSQVDRDFESGYTF. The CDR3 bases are TGCGCCAGCAGCCAAGTGGACAGGGACTTTGAGAGTGGCTACACCTTC.

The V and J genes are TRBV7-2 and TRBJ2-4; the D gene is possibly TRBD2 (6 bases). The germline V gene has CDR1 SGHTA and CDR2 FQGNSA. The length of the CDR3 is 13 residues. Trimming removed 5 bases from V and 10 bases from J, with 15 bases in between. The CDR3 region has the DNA TGTGCCAGCAGCCCCGTGGGAGGCGGGATTCAGTACTTC. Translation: CASSPVGGGIQYF.

The CDR3 nucleotides are TGTGCCAGCAGCCAGGCAGGGGCTTCGAACACCGGGGAGCTGTTTTTT. It codes for CASSQAGASNTGELFF. The genes are TRBV4-2 and TRBJ2-2, with D maybe TRBD1 (6 bases). Germline CDR1 LGHNA, CDR2 YNFKEQ. There are 16 residues in the CDR3. V lost 3 bases and J 0 bases, leaving 11 bases between the germline ends.

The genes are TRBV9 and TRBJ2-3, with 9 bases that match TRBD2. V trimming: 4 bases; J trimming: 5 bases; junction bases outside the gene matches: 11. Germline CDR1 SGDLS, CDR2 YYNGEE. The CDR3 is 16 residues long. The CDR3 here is CASSTRPASGKDTQYF. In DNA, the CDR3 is TGTGCCAGCAGCACCCGACCGGCTAGCGGGAAAGATACGCAGTATTTT.

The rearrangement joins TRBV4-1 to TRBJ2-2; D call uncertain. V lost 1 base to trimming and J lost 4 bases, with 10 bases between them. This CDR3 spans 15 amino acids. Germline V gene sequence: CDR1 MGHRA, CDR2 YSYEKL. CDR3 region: CASSQGARGTGELFF. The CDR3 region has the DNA TGCGCCAGCAGCCAAGGGGCTCGTGGCACCGGGGAGCTGTTTTTT.

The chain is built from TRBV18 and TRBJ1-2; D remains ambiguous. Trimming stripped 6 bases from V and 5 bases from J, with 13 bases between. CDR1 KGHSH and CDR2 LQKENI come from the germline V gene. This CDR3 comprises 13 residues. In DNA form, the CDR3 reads TGTGCCAGCTCCCGAAAGGGAGAATATGGCTACACCTTC. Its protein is CASSRKGEYGYTF.

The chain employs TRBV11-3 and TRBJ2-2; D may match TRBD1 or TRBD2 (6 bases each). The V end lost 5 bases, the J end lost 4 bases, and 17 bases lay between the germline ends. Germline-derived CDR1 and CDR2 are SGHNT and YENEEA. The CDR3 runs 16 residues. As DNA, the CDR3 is TGTGCCAGCAGCCCGGGGGCAGGGAAAGGCACCGGGGAGCTGTTTTTT. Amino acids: CASSPGAGKGTGELFF.

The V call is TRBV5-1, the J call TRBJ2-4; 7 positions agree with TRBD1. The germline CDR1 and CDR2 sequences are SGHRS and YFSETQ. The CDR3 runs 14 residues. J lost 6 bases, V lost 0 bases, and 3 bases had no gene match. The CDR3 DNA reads TGCGCCAGCAGCTTGGGACAGGGTGGAAACATTCAGTACTTC. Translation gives CASSLGQGGNIQYF.

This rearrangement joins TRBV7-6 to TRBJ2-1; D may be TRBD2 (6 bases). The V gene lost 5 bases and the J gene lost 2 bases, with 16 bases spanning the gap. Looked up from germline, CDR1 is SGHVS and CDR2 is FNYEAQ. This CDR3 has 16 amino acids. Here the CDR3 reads CASSQRSGQTYNEQFF. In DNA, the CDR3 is TGTGCCAGCAGCCAACGTAGCGGACAAACCTACAATGAGCAGTTCTTC.